This TCR beta chain was obtained from a study of Graves' ophthalmopathy and Graves' hyperthyroidism. This clonotype was observed at least ten times. The antigen is unknown. No progression to ophthalmopathy over 18 months defined stable hyperthyroidism. Aged 18 to 65, hyperthyroidism patients had new diagnoses of under 2 months' duration. RNA transcripts were the source from which TCR beta CDR3 regions were amplified. Following a first-round RT-PCR that used HTBI primers, a second-round multiplex PCR was carried out. TCRdb processed the multiplex PCR reads anew with MiXCR; each CDR3 protein has one entry. The sample carries about 400,000 distinct CDR3 sequences, 20% to 25% recorded once. General study findings and limits: Blood also contained most of the expanded thyroid clonotypes above 0.001 frequency.

The sample consisted of peripheral blood. The clonotype originates from a woman between 18 and 29 years old with stable Graves' hyperthyroidism.

Here the CDR3 DNA reads TGTGCCTCGACTCAGAACAATCAGCCCCAGCATTTT. This sequence encodes CASTQNNQPQHF. This sequence joins TRBV6-2 or TRBV6-3 and TRBJ1-5; D unclear. Germline V gene data show CDR1 as MNHEY and CDR2 as SVGEGT. V dropped 11 bases and J dropped 3 bases, with 11 bases sitting between them. The CDR3 is 12 residues long.